The rows below give T cell receptor beta chains drawn from one sample of a study of early T cells in non-severe SARS-CoV-2 infection. TCRdb called the 5' RACE reads again in MiXCR, with one record for every CDR3 protein. Among tens of thousands of distinct CDR3 sequences listed, under 15% were seen once. The material sequenced was whole blood. These receptors all stem from an adult who was a healthcare worker with PCR-confirmed SARS-CoV-2 infection or an uninfected control (not recorded which). The CDR3 runs from the conserved cysteine through the conserved F or W. The D gene is left open where the match is weak. The size of a clone is reported for some rows only, either as once, few or many, or as a class for expanded clones.

clone_size: .
j_call: TRBJ2-7
v_call: TRBV20-1
d_call: .
cdr3_aa: CSARQVAYEQYF
cdr3_nt: TGCAGTGCTAGACAGGTCGCCTACGAGCAGTACTTC

clone_size: .
j_call: TRBJ2-1
v_call: TRBV5-4
d_call: .
cdr3_aa: CASSQMGNEQFF
cdr3_nt: TGTGCCAGCAGCCAGATGGGGAATGAGCAGTTCTTC

clone_size: many
j_call: TRBJ2-1
v_call: TRBV18
d_call: TRBD2
cdr3_aa: CASSPPGSGYLGEQFF
cdr3_nt: TGTGCCAGCTCACCCCCGGGTAGCGGGTACCTGGGTGAGCAGTTCTTC

clone_size: .
j_call: TRBJ1-1
v_call: TRBV28
d_call: .
cdr3_aa: CASSLLRVTNTEAFF
cdr3_nt: TGTGCCAGCAGTTTATTGAGGGTTACGAACACTGAAGCTTTCTTT

clone_size: .
j_call: TRBJ2-7
v_call: TRBV20-1
d_call: .
cdr3_aa: CSVVRRGEQYF
cdr3_nt: TGCAGTGTGGTCAGGAGGGGCGAGCAGTACTTC

clone_size: many
j_call: TRBJ2-3
v_call: TRBV3-1
d_call: .
cdr3_aa: CASSHPREGDATQYF
cdr3_nt: TGTGCCAGCAGCCACCCTCGTGAGGGAGACGCTACGCAGTATTTT

clone_size: few
j_call: TRBJ2-5
v_call: TRBV5-1
d_call: .
cdr3_aa: CASSLQGGQETQYF
cdr3_nt: TGCGCCAGCAGCCTGCAAGGAGGCCAAGAGACCCAGTACTTC

clone_size: .
j_call: TRBJ2-3
v_call: TRBV20-1
d_call: .
cdr3_aa: CSARRISWARTDTQYF
cdr3_nt: TGCAGTGCTAGAAGAATTAGCTGGGCCCGCACAGATACGCAGTATTTT

clone_size: .
j_call: TRBJ2-3
v_call: TRBV28
d_call: TRBD2
cdr3_aa: CASGRAPDTQYF
cdr3_nt: TGTGCCAGCGGGAGGGCCCCGGATACGCAGTATTTT

clone_size: .
j_call: TRBJ2-1
v_call: TRBV6-6
d_call: .
cdr3_aa: CASSPRDEQFF
cdr3_nt: TGTGCCAGCAGCCCCCGGGATGAGCAGTTCTTC

clone_size: medium-sized
j_call: TRBJ2-7
v_call: TRBV7-6
d_call: TRBD2
cdr3_aa: CASSFEREDEQYF
cdr3_nt: TGTGCCAGCAGCTTCGAGCGGGAGGACGAGCAGTACTTC

clone_size: .
j_call: TRBJ2-2
v_call: TRBV4-2
d_call: TRBD2
cdr3_aa: CASSLHGLDDTGELFF
cdr3_nt: TGTGCCAGCAGCCTCCACGGACTAGATGACACCGGGGAGCTGTTTTTT

clone_size: .
j_call: TRBJ2-7
v_call: TRBV7-9
d_call: .
cdr3_aa: CASSLKYEQYF
cdr3_nt: TGTGCCAGCAGCCTAAAGTACGAGCAGTACTTC

clone_size: many
j_call: TRBJ2-4
v_call: TRBV4-1
d_call: TRBD2
cdr3_aa: CASSQPTAGSKNIQYF
cdr3_nt: TGCGCCAGCAGCCAACCAACAGCGGGGTCCAAAAACATTCAGTACTTC

clone_size: few
j_call: TRBJ2-2
v_call: TRBV5-1
d_call: TRBD2
cdr3_aa: CASSGRTSGRITNTGELFF
cdr3_nt: TGCGCCAGCAGCGGACGGACTAGCGGGAGGATAACGAACACCGGGGAGCTGTTTTTT

clone_size: many
j_call: TRBJ2-7
v_call: TRBV6-5
d_call: TRBD1
cdr3_aa: CASSYRDRGRSGQYF
cdr3_nt: TGTGCCAGCAGTTACCGCGACAGGGGCCGGTCAGGGCAGTACTTC

clone_size: .
j_call: TRBJ2-4
v_call: TRBV28
d_call: TRBD1
cdr3_aa: CASSLTGGRDIQYF
cdr3_nt: TGTGCCAGCAGTCTTACAGGGGGTCGGGACATTCAGTACTTC

clone_size: .
j_call: TRBJ2-1
v_call: TRBV5-1
d_call: TRBD2
cdr3_aa: CASSLGVAGANEQFF
cdr3_nt: TGCGCCAGCAGCTTGGGGGTAGCGGGAGCCAATGAGCAGTTCTTC

clone_size: few
j_call: TRBJ2-5
v_call: TRBV6-1
d_call: .
cdr3_aa: CASSLLSPSADGETQYF
cdr3_nt: TGTGCCAGCAGCCTGCTTTCTCCGTCTGCCGACGGAGAGACCCAGTACTTC

clone_size: many
j_call: TRBJ2-3
v_call: TRBV7-6
d_call: .
cdr3_aa: CASRTGPSTDTQYF
cdr3_nt: TGTGCCAGCCGCACTGGACCCTCCACAGATACGCAGTATTTT